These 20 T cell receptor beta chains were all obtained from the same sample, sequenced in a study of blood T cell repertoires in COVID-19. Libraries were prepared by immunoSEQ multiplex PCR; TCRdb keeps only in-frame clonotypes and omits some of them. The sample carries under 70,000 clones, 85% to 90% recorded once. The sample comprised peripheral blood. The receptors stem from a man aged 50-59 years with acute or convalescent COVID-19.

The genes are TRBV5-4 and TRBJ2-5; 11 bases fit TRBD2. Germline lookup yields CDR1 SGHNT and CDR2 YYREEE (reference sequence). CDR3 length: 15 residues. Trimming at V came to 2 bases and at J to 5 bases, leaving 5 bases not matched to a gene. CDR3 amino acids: CASSFMASGRETQYF. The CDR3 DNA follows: TGTGCCAGCAGCTTTATGGCTAGCGGGAGGGAGACCCAGTACTTC.

In DNA form, the CDR3 reads TGCGCCAGCAGCTTTTGGGACAGGGGGCGGTTCAACTATGGCTACACCTTC. The encoded protein is CASSFWDRGRFNYGYTF. This chain uses TRBV5-1 with TRBJ1-2, with 12 bases identical to TRBD1. Germline trimming cut 2 bases from V and 2 bases from J; bases unmatched to any gene: 7. The CDR3 is 17 amino acids. Germline V gives CDR1 SGHRS, CDR2 YFSETQ.

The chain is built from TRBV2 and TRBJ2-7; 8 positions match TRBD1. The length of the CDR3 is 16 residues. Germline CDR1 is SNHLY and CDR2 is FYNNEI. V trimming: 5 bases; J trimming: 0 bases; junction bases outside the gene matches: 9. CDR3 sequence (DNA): TGTGCCAGCAGTAACCCGGGACAGGTATACTCCTACGAGCAGTACTTC. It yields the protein CASSNPGQVYSYEQYF. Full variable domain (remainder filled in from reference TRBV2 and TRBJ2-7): EPEVTQTPSHQVTQMGQEVILRCVPISNHLYFYWYRQILGQKVEFLVSFYNNEISEKSEIFDDQFSVERPDGSNFTLKIRSTKLEDSAMYFCASSNPGQVYSYEQYFGPGTRLTVT.

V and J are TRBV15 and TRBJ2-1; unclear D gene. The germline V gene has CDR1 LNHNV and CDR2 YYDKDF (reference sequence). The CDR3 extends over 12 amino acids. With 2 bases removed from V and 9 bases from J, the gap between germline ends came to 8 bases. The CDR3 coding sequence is TGTGCCACCAGCAGATTGGGCAGTGAGCAGTTCTTC. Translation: CATSRLGSEQFF.

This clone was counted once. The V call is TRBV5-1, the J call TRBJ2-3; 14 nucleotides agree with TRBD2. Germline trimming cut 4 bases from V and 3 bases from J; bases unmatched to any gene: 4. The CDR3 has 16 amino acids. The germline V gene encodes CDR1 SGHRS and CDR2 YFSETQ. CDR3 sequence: CASSPGTSGGTDTQYF. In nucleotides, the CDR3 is TGCGCCAGCAGCCCCGGGACTAGCGGGGGAACAGATACGCAGTATTTT.

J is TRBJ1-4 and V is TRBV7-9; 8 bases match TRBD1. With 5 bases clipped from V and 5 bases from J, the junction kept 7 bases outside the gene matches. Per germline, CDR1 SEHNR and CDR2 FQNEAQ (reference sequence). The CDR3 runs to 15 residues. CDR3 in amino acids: CASSALTGANEKLFF. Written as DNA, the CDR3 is TGTGCCAGCAGCGCCCTGACAGGGGCCAATGAAAAACTGTTTTTT.

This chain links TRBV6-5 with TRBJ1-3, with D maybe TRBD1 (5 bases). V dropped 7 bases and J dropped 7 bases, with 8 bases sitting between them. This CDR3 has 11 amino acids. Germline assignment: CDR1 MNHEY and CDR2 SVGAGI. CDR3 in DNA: TGTGCCAGCACCTCAGGGAACACCATATATTTT. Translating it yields CASTSGNTIYF.

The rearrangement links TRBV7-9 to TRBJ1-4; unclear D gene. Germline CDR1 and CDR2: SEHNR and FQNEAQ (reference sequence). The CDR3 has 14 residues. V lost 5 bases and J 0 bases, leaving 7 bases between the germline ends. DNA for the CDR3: TGTGCCAGCAGCCCATTTGCAACTAATGAAAAACTGTTTTTT. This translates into CASSPFATNEKLFF.

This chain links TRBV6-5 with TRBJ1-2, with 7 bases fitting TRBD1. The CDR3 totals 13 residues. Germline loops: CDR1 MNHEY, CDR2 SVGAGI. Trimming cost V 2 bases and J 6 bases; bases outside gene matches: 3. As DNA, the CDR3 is TGTGCCAGCAGTTACATAAGGGGGCATGGCTACACCTTC. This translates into CASSYIRGHGYTF.

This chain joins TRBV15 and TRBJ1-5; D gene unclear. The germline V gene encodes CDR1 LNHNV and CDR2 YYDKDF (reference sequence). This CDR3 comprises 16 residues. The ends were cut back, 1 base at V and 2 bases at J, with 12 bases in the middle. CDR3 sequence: CATSRAGKVGNQPQHF. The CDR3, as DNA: TGTGCCACCAGCAGAGCCGGGAAGGTTGGCAATCAGCCCCAGCATTTT.

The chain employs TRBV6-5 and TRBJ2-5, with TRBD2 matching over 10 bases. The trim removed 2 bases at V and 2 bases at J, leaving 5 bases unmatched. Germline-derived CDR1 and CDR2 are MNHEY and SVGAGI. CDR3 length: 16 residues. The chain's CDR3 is CASSYGTAGGQETQYF. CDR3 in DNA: TGTGCCAGCAGTTACGGTACAGCGGGGGGGCAAGAGACCCAGTACTTC.

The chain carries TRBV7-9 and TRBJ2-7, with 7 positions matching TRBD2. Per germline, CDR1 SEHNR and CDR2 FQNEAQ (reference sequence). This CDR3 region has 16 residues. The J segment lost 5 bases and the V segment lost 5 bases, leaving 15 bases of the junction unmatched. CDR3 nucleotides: TGTGCCAGCAGCCACCGCAGGGAAGGACTAGACAACGAGCAGTACTTC. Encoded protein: CASSHRREGLDNEQYF.

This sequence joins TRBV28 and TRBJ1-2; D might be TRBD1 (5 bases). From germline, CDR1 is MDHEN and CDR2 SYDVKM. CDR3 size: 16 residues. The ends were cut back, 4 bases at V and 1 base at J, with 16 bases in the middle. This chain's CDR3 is CASSSPPGGVNYGYTF. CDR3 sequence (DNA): TGTGCCAGCAGTTCCCCACCCGGAGGGGTTAACTATGGCTACACCTTC.

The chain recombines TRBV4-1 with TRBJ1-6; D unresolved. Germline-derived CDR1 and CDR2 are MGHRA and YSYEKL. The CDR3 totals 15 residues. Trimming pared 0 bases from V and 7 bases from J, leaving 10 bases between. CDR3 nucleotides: TGCGCCAGCAGCCAAGATCAAAGGGAGAATTCACCCCTCCACTTT. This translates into CASSQDQRENSPLHF.

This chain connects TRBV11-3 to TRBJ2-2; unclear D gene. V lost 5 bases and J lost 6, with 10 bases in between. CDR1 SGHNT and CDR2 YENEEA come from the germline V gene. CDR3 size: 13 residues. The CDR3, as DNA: TGTGCCAGCAGCCCTCTCAGGCCCGGGGAGCTGTTTTTT. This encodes CASSPLRPGELFF.

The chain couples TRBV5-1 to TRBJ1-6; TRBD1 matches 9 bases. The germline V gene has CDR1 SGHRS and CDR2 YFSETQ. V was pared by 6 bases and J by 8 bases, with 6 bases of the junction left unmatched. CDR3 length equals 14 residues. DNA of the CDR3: TGCGCCAGCACCGACAGGGGGTCGGATTCACCCCTCCACTTT. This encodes CASTDRGSDSPLHF.

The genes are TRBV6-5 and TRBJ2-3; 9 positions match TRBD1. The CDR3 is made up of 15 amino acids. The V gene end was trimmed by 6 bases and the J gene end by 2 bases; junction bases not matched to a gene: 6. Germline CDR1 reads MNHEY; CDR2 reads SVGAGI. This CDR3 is CASRGQGRATDTQYF. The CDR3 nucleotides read TGTGCCAGCAGGGGACAGGGCCGAGCCACAGATACGCAGTATTTT.

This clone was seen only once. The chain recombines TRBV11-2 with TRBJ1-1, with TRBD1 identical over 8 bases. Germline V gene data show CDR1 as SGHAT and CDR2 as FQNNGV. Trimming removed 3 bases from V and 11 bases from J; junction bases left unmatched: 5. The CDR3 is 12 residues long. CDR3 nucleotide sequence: TGTGCCAGCAGCTTTTCAGGGGGCGACGCTTTCTTT. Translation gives CASSFSGGDAFF.

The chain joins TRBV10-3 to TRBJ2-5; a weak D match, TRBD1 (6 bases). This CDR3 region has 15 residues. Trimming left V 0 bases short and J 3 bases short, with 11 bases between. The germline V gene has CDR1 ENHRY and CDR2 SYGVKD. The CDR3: CAISESPDSKETQYF. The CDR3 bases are TGTGCCATCAGTGAGTCTCCGGACAGTAAAGAGACCCAGTACTTC.

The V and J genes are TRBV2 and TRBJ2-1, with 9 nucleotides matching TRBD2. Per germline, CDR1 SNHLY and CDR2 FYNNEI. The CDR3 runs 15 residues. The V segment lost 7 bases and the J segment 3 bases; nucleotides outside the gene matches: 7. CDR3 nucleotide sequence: TGTGCCAGCAAGCCTAGCGGGGCCCGCTACAATGAGCAGTTCTTC. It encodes CASKPSGARYNEQFF.